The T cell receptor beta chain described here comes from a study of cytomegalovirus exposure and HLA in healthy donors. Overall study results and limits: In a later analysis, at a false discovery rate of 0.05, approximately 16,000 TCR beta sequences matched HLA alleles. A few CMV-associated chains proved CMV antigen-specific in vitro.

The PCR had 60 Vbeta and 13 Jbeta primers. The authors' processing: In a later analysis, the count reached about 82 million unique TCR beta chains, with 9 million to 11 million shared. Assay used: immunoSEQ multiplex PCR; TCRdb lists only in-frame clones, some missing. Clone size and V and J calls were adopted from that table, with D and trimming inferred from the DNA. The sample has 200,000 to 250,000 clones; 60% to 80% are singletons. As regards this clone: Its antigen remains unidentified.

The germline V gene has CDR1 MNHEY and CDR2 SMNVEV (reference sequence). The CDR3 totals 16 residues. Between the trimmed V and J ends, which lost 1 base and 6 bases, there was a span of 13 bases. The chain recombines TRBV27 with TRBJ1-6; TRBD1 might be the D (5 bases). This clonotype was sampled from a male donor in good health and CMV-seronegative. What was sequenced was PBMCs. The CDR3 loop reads CASSLFPGGANSPLHF. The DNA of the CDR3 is TGTGCCAGCAGTTTATTCCCGGGGGGAGCTAATTCACCCCTCCACTTT.